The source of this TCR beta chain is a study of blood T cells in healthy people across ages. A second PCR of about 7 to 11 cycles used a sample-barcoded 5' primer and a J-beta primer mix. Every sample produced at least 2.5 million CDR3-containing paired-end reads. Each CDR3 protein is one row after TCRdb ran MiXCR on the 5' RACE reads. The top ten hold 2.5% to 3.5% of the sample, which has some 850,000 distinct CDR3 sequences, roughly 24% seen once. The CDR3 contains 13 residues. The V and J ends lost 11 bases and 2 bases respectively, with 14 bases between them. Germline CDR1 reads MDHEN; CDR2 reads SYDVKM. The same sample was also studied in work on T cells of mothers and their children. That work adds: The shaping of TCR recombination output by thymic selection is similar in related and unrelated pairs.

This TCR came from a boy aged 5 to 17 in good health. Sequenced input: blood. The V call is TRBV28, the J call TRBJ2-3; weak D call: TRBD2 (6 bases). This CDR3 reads CAASRGLTDTQYF. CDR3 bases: TGTGCCGCCTCGCGGGGCCTCACAGATACGCAGTATTTT.